These T cell receptor beta chains were read from a single sample in a study of immune evolution from preneoplasia to lung adenocarcinoma. Using immunoSEQ multiplex PCR, the repertoire was profiled, and TCRdb retains in-frame clones only, with some absent. Of around 13,000 clones listed, approximately 80% were seen once; the top ten hold 4% to 5%. The sequenced material came from FFPE minimally invasive lung adenocarcinoma tissue. The receptors shown here come from a person between 70 and 80 years old with lung adenocarcinoma. Each CDR3 is given with its conserved first and last residue. A D gene is named only where the DNA matches it firmly. Clone size is not always given. Where it is, it says once, few, many or a class for expanded clones.

-	-	TRBV29-1	TRBJ1-2	CSVGTENYGYTF	TGCAGCGTTGGGACGGAAAACTATGGCTACACCTTC
-	-	TRBV6-5	TRBJ2-7	CASRRTSTYEQYF	TGTGCCAGCAGAAGGACATCCACCTACGAGCAGTACTTC
-	-	TRBV4-1	TRBJ1-5	CASSQDSAGTWPQHF	TGCGCCAGCAGCCAAGATAGTGCGGGGACATGGCCCCAGCATTTT
-	-	TRBV10-3	TRBJ1-1	CAISAGFGTNTEAFF	TGTGCCATCAGTGCAGGGTTTGGGACGAACACTGAAGCTTTCTTT
-	-	TRBV28	TRBJ1-1	CASIGSVVTEAFF	TGTGCCAGCATCGGCAGCGTAGTCACTGAAGCTTTCTTT
-	-	TRBV29-1	TRBJ1-3	CSVTDSSWGNTIYF	TGCAGCGTCACGGACAGTAGCTGGGGAAACACCATATATTTT
-	few	TRBV7-2	TRBJ2-1	CASSSVRGNEQFF	TGTGCCAGCAGCTCCGTGAGGGGAAATGAGCAGTTCTTC
-	-	TRBV5-1	TRBJ2-1	CASSGETSSYNEQFF	TGCGCCAGCAGCGGCGAAACCAGCTCCTACAATGAGCAGTTCTTC
-	-	TRBV1	TRBJ1-2	CTSSQVLRIDNYGYTF	TGCACCAGCAGCCAAGTTTTAAGGATCGACAACTATGGCTACACCTTC
-	-	TRBV2	TRBJ1-6	CASSKSVGQSPLHF	TGTGCCAGCAGTAAAAGTGTAGGTCAATCACCCCTCCACTTT
TRBD2	-	TRBV7-8	TRBJ2-3	CASRFAGGTDTQYF	TGTGCCAGCAGATTCGCGGGGGGCACAGATACGCAGTATTTT
TRBD2	-	TRBV7-8	TRBJ2-1	CASSLSGSPYNEQFF	TGTGCCAGCAGCTTAAGCGGGAGCCCCTACAATGAGCAGTTCTTC
-	-	TRBV5-1	TRBJ2-3	CASSLRGHRTDTQYF	TGCGCCAGCAGCCTAAGAGGACACCGCACAGATACGCAGTATTTT
-	-	TRBV21-1	TRBJ1-5	CARGDHGNQPQHF	TGTGCCAGGGGGGACCATGGCAATCAGCCCCAGCATTTT
TRBD1	-	TRBV15	TRBJ1-3	CATSRDRGQGGNTIYF	TGTGCCACCAGCAGAGATCGGGGACAGGGTGGAAACACCATATATTTT
-	-	TRBV7-3	TRBJ2-2	CASNQFSGELFF	TGTGCCAGCAATCAATTCTCCGGGGAGCTGTTTTTT
-	-	TRBV9	TRBJ2-7	CASSASTGHSYEQYF	TGTGCCAGCAGCGCAAGTACAGGACACTCCTACGAGCAGTACTTC
TRBD1	-	TRBV7-2	TRBJ1-4	CASSQGQGRGREKLFF	TGTGCCAGCAGCCAGGGACAGGGTCGGGGGAGGGAAAAACTGTTTTTT
TRBD2	-	TRBV9	TRBJ2-5	CASSVASGETQYF	TGTGCCAGCAGCGTAGCTAGCGGGGAGACCCAGTACTTC
-	-	TRBV29-1	TRBJ2-5	CSVEDRLKTQYF	TGCAGCGTTGAAGATCGATTGAAGACCCAGTACTTC
TRBD2	-	TRBV6-1	TRBJ2-7	CASSETSGSSYEQYF	TGTGCCAGCAGTGAGACTAGCGGGAGCTCCTACGAGCAGTACTTC
-	-	TRBV4-1	TRBJ2-2	CASSRQGGNTGELFF	TGCGCCAGCAGCCGACAGGGAGGGAACACCGGGGAGCTGTTTTTT
TRBD1	-	TRBV9	TRBJ1-1	CASGQGAMNTEAFF	TGTGCCAGCGGACAGGGGGCCATGAACACTGAAGCTTTCTTT
-	once	TRBV5-6	TRBJ1-5	CASSVGWDSNQPQHF	TGTGCCAGCAGCGTAGGATGGGATAGCAATCAGCCCCAGCATTTT
-	-	TRBV7-2	TRBJ2-7	CASSLQFEQYF	TGTGCCAGCAGCTTACAGTTCGAGCAGTACTTC
-	once	TRBV6-1	TRBJ2-3	CASTEGDTQYF	TGTGCCAGCACAGAAGGGGATACGCAGTATTTT
-	few	TRBV4-1	TRBJ1-1	CASSVRQYTEAFF	TGCGCCAGCAGCGTAAGGCAGTACACTGAAGCTTTCTTT
TRBD1	-	TRBV11-3	TRBJ1-1	CASSLVGQGDTEAFF	TGTGCCAGCAGCTTAGTCGGTCAGGGGGACACTGAAGCTTTCTTT
TRBD1	-	TRBV4-1	TRBJ1-2	CASSTRDRGGEDGYTF	TGTGCCAGCAGCACCCGGGACAGGGGAGGCGAGGATGGCTACACCTTC